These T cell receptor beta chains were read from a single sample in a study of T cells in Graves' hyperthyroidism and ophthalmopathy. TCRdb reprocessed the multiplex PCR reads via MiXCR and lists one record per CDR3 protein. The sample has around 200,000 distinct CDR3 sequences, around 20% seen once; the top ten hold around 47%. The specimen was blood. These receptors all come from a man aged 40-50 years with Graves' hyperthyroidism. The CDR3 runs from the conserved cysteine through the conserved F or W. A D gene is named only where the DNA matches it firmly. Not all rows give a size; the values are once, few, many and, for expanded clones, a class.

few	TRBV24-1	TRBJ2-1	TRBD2	TGTGCCACCAGTGAGACTAGCGGGGGGAACTACAATGAGCAGTTCTTC	CATSETSGGNYNEQFF
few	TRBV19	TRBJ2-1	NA	TGTGCCAGTACCGTACTAGGGGGGAGGTTGGATGAGCAGTTCTTC	CASTVLGGRLDEQFF
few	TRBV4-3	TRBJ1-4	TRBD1	TGCGCCAGCAGCCAAGATTGGGTGGGACAGGGCTCTAATGAAAAACTGTTTTTT	CASSQDWVGQGSNEKLFF
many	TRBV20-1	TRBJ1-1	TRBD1	TGCAGTGCTAGAGTACAGGGGGACACTGAAGCTTTCTTT	CSARVQGDTEAFF
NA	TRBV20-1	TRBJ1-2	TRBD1	TGCAGTGCTAACGAAGGACAGGGATTAGCTAACTATGGCTACACCTTC	CSANEGQGLANYGYTF
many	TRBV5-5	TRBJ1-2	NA	TGTGCCAGCAGCTTGGCGGCCAGCCGCCAACATGGCTACACCTTC	CASSLAASRQHGYTF
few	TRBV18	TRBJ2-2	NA	TGTGCCAGCTCACCCTTCCCGAACACCGGGGAGCTGGTTTTT	CASSPFPNTGELVF
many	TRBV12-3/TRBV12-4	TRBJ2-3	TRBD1	TGTGCCAGCAGCCCCCCTAGGACAGGGGGCAAAGATACGCAGTATTTT	CASSPPRTGGKDTQYF
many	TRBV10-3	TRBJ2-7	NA	TGTGCCAGCAAAGGGGTAGGGGAGCAGTACTTC	CASKGVGEQYF
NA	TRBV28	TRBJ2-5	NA	TGTGCCAGCAGTTCACAACTAGGAGAGACCCAGTACTTC	CASSSQLGETQYF
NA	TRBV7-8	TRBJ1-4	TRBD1	TGTGCCAGCAGCTTAGCCCGGACAGGGAGGAGTGAAAAACTGTTTTTT	CASSLARTGRSEKLFF
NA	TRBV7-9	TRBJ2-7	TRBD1	TGTGCCAGCAGCTCCGGGACAGGGTTCTACGAGCAGTACTTC	CASSSGTGFYEQYF
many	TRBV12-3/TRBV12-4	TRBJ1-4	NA	TGTGCCAGCAGTTACAATAGTGAAAAACTGTTTTTT	CASSYNSEKLFF
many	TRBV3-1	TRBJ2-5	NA	TGTGCCAGCAGCCAAGGATCGCAGGAGACCCAGTACTTC	CASSQGSQETQYF
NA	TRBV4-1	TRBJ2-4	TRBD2	TGCGCCAGCAGCCAGAGCGGGATAGCCAAAAACATTCAGTACTTC	CASSQSGIAKNIQYF
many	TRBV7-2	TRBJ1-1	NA	TGTGCCAGCAGCTTATTGGAGAACACTGAAGCTTTCTTT	CASSLLENTEAFF